One sample yielded the 28 T cell receptor beta chains listed below, sequenced in a study of blood T cell repertoires in COVID-19. Assay used: immunoSEQ multiplex PCR; TCRdb lists only in-frame clones, some missing. The sample shows hundreds of thousands of clones, around 90% of them seen only once. The sample taken for sequencing was peripheral blood. These receptors originate from a woman aged 18-29 years who had recovered from COVID-19.

The J gene is TRBJ2-1, the V gene TRBV27, with TRBD2 matching over 9 bases. With V trimmed by 6 bases and J by 7 bases, 7 bases remained unmatched. The CDR3 runs to 14 residues. The germline V gene encodes CDR1 MNHEY and CDR2 SMNVEV (reference sequence). In DNA, the CDR3 is TGTGCCAGCAGCATTTTAGCGGGAGTGAATGAGCAGTTCTTC. It specifies CASSILAGVNEQFF.

The chain recombines TRBV7-6 with TRBJ2-1, with 12 bases matching TRBD2. The J segment lost 1 base and the V segment lost 5 bases, leaving 6 bases of the junction unmatched. Per the germline V gene, CDR1 is SGHVS and CDR2 is FNYEAQ. This CDR3 contains 17 residues. The CDR3 loop is CASSHRLAGESYNEQFF. For the CDR3, the DNA is TGTGCCAGCAGCCACAGACTAGCGGGGGAATCCTACAATGAGCAGTTCTTC.

The chain has TRBV19 and TRBJ2-5; 8 positions match TRBD1. The CDR3 contains 18 residues. V was clipped by 3 bases and J by 5 bases; unmatched bases: 17. Per the germline V gene, CDR1 is LNHDA and CDR2 is SQIVND (reference sequence). The CDR3 here is CASSMDGWTGTAVETQYF. The CDR3 nucleotides read TGTGCCAGTAGTATGGATGGTTGGACAGGGACGGCGGTTGAGACCCAGTACTTC.

The rearrangement links TRBV29-1 to TRBJ2-2; 8 bases are a match to TRBD1. This CDR3 spans 14 amino acids. CDR1 and CDR2 from the germline V gene are SQVTM and ANQGSEA. V was clipped by 8 bases and J by 6 bases; unmatched bases: 11. The CDR3 region is CSILGQESAGELFF. CDR3 nucleotide sequence: TGCAGCATCCTGGGACAGGAATCGGCCGGGGAGCTGTTTTTT.

The V call is TRBV4-3, the J call TRBJ1-2, with D unclear. Germline CDR1 LGHNA, CDR2 YSLEER. The CDR3 consists of 15 residues. Trimming took off 0 bases at V and 7 bases at J, with 15 bases between the two ends. The CDR3: CASSQEGRILGGYTF. In DNA form, the CDR3 reads TGCGCCAGCAGCCAAGAGGGCCGCATTTTAGGTGGCTACACCTTC.

This clone was seen once. This chain joins TRBV6-6 and TRBJ2-2; D is unresolved. The ends were cut back, 5 bases at V and 4 bases at J, with 14 bases in the middle. Germline-derived CDR1 and CDR2 are MNHNY and SVGAGI (reference sequence). CDR3 length equals 15 residues. The CDR3 coding sequence is TGTGCCAGCAGTCCCGCAGGCCTGGGCACCGGGGAGCTGTTTTTT. Protein product: CASSPAGLGTGELFF.

This sequence joins TRBV6-2 or TRBV6-3 and TRBJ1-5; D uncertain. CDR1 MNHEY and CDR2 SVGEGT come from the germline V gene. The CDR3 totals 14 residues. V shed 0 bases and J shed 11 bases, with 14 bases lying between them. The CDR3 coding sequence is TGTGCCAGCAGTTACTCAGGAGGAGCAGCAACCCAGCATTTT. Amino acids: CASSYSGGAATQHF.

The V gene is TRBV29-1, the J gene TRBJ2-2; 8 bases are shared with TRBD2. The CDR3 covers 14 residues. CDR1 and CDR2 from the germline V gene are SQVTM and ANQGSEA. The ends lost 5 bases at V and 6 bases at J; junction bases unmatched: 8. The CDR3 sequence is CSVLAGLGSGELFF. The CDR3 DNA sequence: TGCAGCGTTTTAGCGGGATTGGGTTCCGGGGAGCTGTTTTTT.

The V and J genes are TRBV7-6 and TRBJ1-1; the match to TRBD1 covers 8 bases. CDR1 and CDR2 from the germline V gene are SGHVS and FNYEAQ. J gave up 5 bases and V 4 bases, and 9 bases lay outside the gene matches. The CDR3 has 15 amino acids. The CDR3 nucleotides read TGTGCCAGCAGCTCAACCGGACAGGGTATGACTGAAGCTTTCTTT. This codes for CASSSTGQGMTEAFF.

The chain uses TRBV4-1 and TRBJ2-7, with D perhaps TRBD2 (6 bases). V lost 4 bases and J 0 bases, leaving 19 bases between the germline ends. The CDR3 spans 17 residues. Germline loops: CDR1 MGHRA, CDR2 YSYEKL. DNA for the CDR3: TGCGCCAGCAGCCCTGGTCTAGCGCGACGATTCTCCTACGAGCAGTACTTC. This translates into CASSPGLARRFSYEQYF.

The chain uses TRBV28 and TRBJ2-7; tentatively, D is TRBD1 (5 bases). The CDR3 contains 13 residues. Germline V lookup: CDR1 MDHEN, CDR2 SYDVKM. Trimming took off 7 bases at V and 6 bases at J, with 16 bases between the two ends. The CDR3 DNA is TGTGCCAGCATACACCGGTCAGGGTTCGAGCAGTACTTC. Its protein product is CASIHRSGFEQYF.

The table lists this clone with a few counts. This rearrangement joins TRBV5-5 to TRBJ2-7; weak D call: TRBD1 (6 bases). V gave up 4 bases and J gave up 5 bases, with 13 bases separating them. Germline CDR1 is SGHKS and CDR2 is YYEKEE (reference sequence). The CDR3 sequence is 13 residues long. The CDR3 bases are TGTGCCAGCAGCATCCAGGGGATCCACGAGCAGTACTTC. Protein product: CASSIQGIHEQYF.

This clone was detected only once. The chain links TRBV5-4 to TRBJ2-7, with 13 bases aligning to TRBD2. CDR3 size: 14 residues. V lost 3 bases and J lost 6; bases outside the gene matches: 3. Germline V CDR1 and CDR2: SGHNT, YYREEE (reference sequence). CDR3: CASSSGTSGAEQYF. The CDR3 DNA reads as TGTGCCAGCAGCTCCGGGACTAGCGGGGCCGAGCAGTACTTC.

The CDR3 loop reads CASSYSRRQETQYF. The CDR3 DNA is TGTGCCAGCAGTTACTCGAGGCGGCAAGAGACCCAGTACTTC. The V and J genes are TRBV6-5 and TRBJ2-5; no firm D call. CDR3 length: 14 amino acids. Germline V gene lookup returns CDR1 MNHEY and CDR2 SVGAGI. V was clipped by 0 bases and J by 2 bases, with 7 bases between them.

This clone appeared a single time. The chain employs TRBV4-1 and TRBJ2-1, with a tentative D call TRBD2 (5 bases). V lost 5 bases and J lost 7, with 15 bases in between. CDR1 and CDR2 (germline): MGHRA, YSYEKL. The CDR3 length is 14 residues. The CDR3 DNA follows: TGCGCCAGCAGCGGGAGTTCTATTGTAAATGAGCAGTTCTTC. Its translation: CASSGSSIVNEQFF.

J is TRBJ2-1 and V is TRBV30, with D maybe TRBD2 (5 bases). Trimming removed 1 base from V and 8 bases from J, with 6 bases in between. This CDR3 has 11 residues. CDR1 and CDR2 from the germline V gene are GTSNPN and SVGIG (reference sequence). CDR3 residues: CAWSGGYEQFF. CDR3 coding DNA: TGTGCCTGGAGTGGCGGGTATGAGCAGTTCTTC.

Details on this clone: This sample includes further DNA sequences coding for the same CDR3. This chain links TRBV7-2 with TRBJ2-5; D call uncertain. Germline V gives CDR1 SGHTA, CDR2 FQGNSA. CDR3 length: 11 amino acids. V was trimmed by 3 bases and J by 5 bases, leaving 4 bases between them. In nucleotides, the CDR3 is TGTGCCAGCAGCTTCGGGGAGACCCAGTACTTC. It encodes CASSFGETQYF.

This chain connects TRBV5-4 to TRBJ2-7; 14 bases agree with TRBD2. CDR3 size: 17 residues. V lost 4 bases, J lost 2 bases, and 8 bases stayed unmatched. The V gene's germline CDR1 is SGHNT and CDR2 YYREEE (reference sequence). CDR3 sequence reads: CASSLGTSGSPAYEQYF. The CDR3 nucleotides read TGTGCCAGCAGCCTAGGGACTAGCGGGAGCCCGGCCTACGAGCAGTACTTC.

The rearrangement joins TRBV15 to TRBJ2-5, with 9 bases lining up with TRBD2. The CDR3 has 16 residues. The V gene end was trimmed by 4 bases and the J gene end by 6 bases; junction bases not matched to a gene: 12. Germline V CDR1 and CDR2: LNHNV, YYDKDF (reference sequence). CDR3 in amino acids: CATSTVTSGLGKTQYF. CDR3 nucleotide sequence: TGTGCCACCAGCACTGTGACTAGCGGACTGGGGAAGACCCAGTACTTC.

V gene TRBV9 combines with J gene TRBJ2-5; perhaps TRBD2 as D (5 bases). The V end was cut by 0 bases, the J end by 5 bases, with 11 bases between. The CDR3 contains 14 residues. Germline V lookup: CDR1 SGDLS, CDR2 YYNGEE. The CDR3 loop is CASSVGPTGETQYF. In DNA form, the CDR3 reads TGTGCCAGCAGCGTAGGTCCCACGGGGGAGACCCAGTACTTC.

The CDR3 nucleotides are TGTGCCAGCAGCCGAGGCCGATCAACGATAACTAATGAAAAACTGTTTTTT. It is translated as CASSRGRSTITNEKLFF. The V gene is TRBV7-9, the J gene TRBJ1-4; D unresolved. The CDR3 totals 17 residues. From germline, CDR1 is SEHNR and CDR2 FQNEAQ (reference sequence). Deletions cut 5 bases from V and 1 base from J, with 17 bases between. Full variable domain (outside the CDR3, taken from reference TRBV7-9 and TRBJ1-4): DTGVSQNPRHKITKRGQNVTFRCDPISEHNRLYWYRQTLGQGPEFLTYFQNEAQLEKSRLLSDRFSAERPKGSFSTLEIQRTEQGDSAMYLCASSRGRSTITNEKLFFGSGTQLSVL.

The genes are TRBV9 and TRBJ2-7; TRBD2 matches 7 bases. The germline gives CDR1 SGDLS, CDR2 YYNGEE. Trimming cost V 3 bases and J 4 bases; bases outside gene matches: 10. The CDR3 length is 15 residues. In DNA, the CDR3 is TGTGCCAGCAGCGCTCAAAGCGGGACTGAGTACGAGCAGTACTTC. It yields the protein CASSAQSGTEYEQYF.

This chain uses TRBV19 with TRBJ2-3; 9 bases line up with TRBD2. The germline V gene encodes CDR1 LNHDA and CDR2 SQIVND (reference sequence). The V gene end was trimmed by 4 bases and the J gene end by 7 bases; junction bases not matched to a gene: 9. This CDR3 has 15 amino acids. CDR3: CASSTTGTSPNTQYF. For the CDR3, the DNA is TGTGCCAGTAGTACGACCGGGACTAGCCCGAATACGCAGTATTTT. The entire variable domain, with the rest obtained from reference TRBV19 and TRBJ2-3, is as follows: DGGITQSPKYLFRKEGQNVTLSCEQNLNHDAMYWYRQDPGQGLRLIYYSQIVNDFQKGDIAEGYSVSREKKESFPLTVTSAQKNPTAFYLCASSTTGTSPNTQYFGPGTRLTVL.

V is TRBV19 and J is TRBJ2-1; 13 bases are shared with TRBD2. Looked up from germline, CDR1 is LNHDA and CDR2 is SQIVND (reference sequence). With 6 bases clipped from V and 9 bases from J, the junction kept 2 bases outside the gene matches. The CDR3 is made up of 13 amino acids. CDR3 amino acids: CASRGTSGIEQFF. The CDR3 DNA is TGTGCCAGTAGGGGGACTAGCGGGATTGAGCAGTTCTTC.

V gene TRBV4-3 combines with J gene TRBJ2-3; D is unclear. Germline CDR1 reads LGHNA; CDR2 reads YSLEER. The V end was cut by 8 bases, the J end by 5 bases, with 14 bases between. CDR3 length: 13 amino acids. CDR3 sequence reads: CASGENVGDTQYF. In DNA, the CDR3 is TGCGCCAGCGGAGAGAACGTGGGAGATACGCAGTATTTT.

The chain has TRBV6-6 and TRBJ1-1; tentatively, D is TRBD1 (6 bases). CDR3 size: 16 residues. V lost 2 bases to trimming and J lost 1 base, with 14 bases between them. CDR1 is MNHNY and CDR2 is SVGAGI in the germline V gene (reference sequence). CDR3 loop: CASSYPTQTGNTEAFF. CDR3 coding DNA: TGTGCCAGCAGTTACCCCACCCAGACAGGGAACACTGAAGCTTTCTTT.

The V gene is TRBV29-1, the J gene TRBJ1-2, with D uncertain. This CDR3 spans 13 amino acids. V was pared by 3 bases and J by 8 bases, with 16 bases between. The germline gives CDR1 SQVTM, CDR2 ANQGSEA. The CDR3 DNA is TGCAGCGTTGATAGCGGCGTAGGCATGGGCTACACCTTC. Its translation is CSVDSGVGMGYTF.

V is TRBV25-1 and J is TRBJ1-5; 10 nucleotides agree with TRBD1. The V segment lost 2 bases and the J segment 8 bases; nucleotides outside the gene matches: 6. Germline values: CDR1 MGHDK, CDR2 SYGVNS. The CDR3 contains 15 residues. CDR3 amino acids: CASSEDRGPMEPQHF. The CDR3 DNA reads as TGTGCCAGCAGTGAAGACAGGGGGCCTATGGAGCCCCAGCATTTT.